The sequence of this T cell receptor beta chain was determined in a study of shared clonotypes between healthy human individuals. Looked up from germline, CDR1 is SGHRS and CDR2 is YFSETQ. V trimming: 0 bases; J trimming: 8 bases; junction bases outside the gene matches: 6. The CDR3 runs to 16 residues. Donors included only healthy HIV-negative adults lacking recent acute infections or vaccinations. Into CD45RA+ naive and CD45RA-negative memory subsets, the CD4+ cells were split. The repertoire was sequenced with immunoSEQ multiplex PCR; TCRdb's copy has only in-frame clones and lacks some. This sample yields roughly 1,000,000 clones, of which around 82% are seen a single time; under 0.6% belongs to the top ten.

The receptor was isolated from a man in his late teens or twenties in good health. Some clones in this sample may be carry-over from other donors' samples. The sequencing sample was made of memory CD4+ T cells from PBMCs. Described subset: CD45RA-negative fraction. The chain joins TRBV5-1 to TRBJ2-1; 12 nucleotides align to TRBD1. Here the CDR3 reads CASSLGGTGGFDEQFF. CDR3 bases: TGCGCCAGCAGCTTGGGCGGGACAGGGGGCTTTGATGAGCAGTTCTTC.